Below, 15 T cell receptor beta chains from the same sample are listed, as sequenced in a study. In TCRdb, the RT-PCR reads were re-called with MiXCR into one record per CDR3 protein. Of more than 550,000 distinct CDR3 sequences listed, 11% to 15% are singletons. Sequenced input: memory CD4+ T cells from blood. The receptors stem from a female donor in good health, serving as a healthy control.

This clonotype was detected a few times. The J gene is TRBJ2-7, the V gene TRBV4-3, with D perhaps matching TRBD2 (6 bases). Looked up from germline, CDR1 is LGHNA and CDR2 is YSLEER. The V gene lost 0 bases and the J gene lost 1 base, with 13 bases spanning the gap. The CDR3 is 16 residues long. The CDR3 nucleotides are TGCGCCAGCAGCCAAGAGGGGGGAACCACTTCCTACGAGCAGTACTTC. This sequence encodes CASSQEGGTTSYEQYF.

The chain uses TRBV12-3 or TRBV12-4 and TRBJ2-6; weak D call: TRBD2 (5 bases). Trimming shortened V by 7 bases and J by 0 bases, and 10 bases separated the two germline ends. The CDR3 loop spans 15 amino acids. The CDR3 is CASTRRDSGANVLTF. The CDR3 coding sequence is TGTGCCAGCACCCGACGGGACTCTGGGGCCAACGTCCTGACTTTC.

This clonotype was detected a few times. The genes are TRBV6-6 and TRBJ2-3; 12 nucleotides line up with TRBD2. CDR1 is MNHNY and CDR2 is SVGAGI in the germline V gene (reference sequence). Unmatched junction bases numbered 11, after V lost 6 bases and J lost 1 base. The CDR3 extends over 18 amino acids. The CDR3: CASRSLAGGVRGTDTQYF. In DNA, the CDR3 is TGTGCCAGCAGATCCCTAGCGGGAGGGGTTCGGGGCACAGATACGCAGTATTTT.

This clonotype appeared a few times. CDR3 in DNA: TGCGCCAGCAGCGTCGCGGAGGGTCAGAACGAGCAGTACTTC. It codes for CASSVAEGQNEQYF. This chain joins TRBV5-1 and TRBJ2-7, with D possibly matching TRBD2 (6 bases). V was clipped by 4 bases and J by 5 bases, with 16 bases between them. The V gene's germline CDR1 is SGHRS and CDR2 YFSETQ. The CDR3 loop spans 14 amino acids.

J is TRBJ2-1 and V is TRBV18; 11 bases are shared with TRBD1. J gave up 6 bases and V 4 bases, and 8 bases lay outside the gene matches. In germline, CDR1 is KGHSH, CDR2 LQKENI. This CDR3 comprises 16 residues. This chain's CDR3 is CASSLLVGQGVNEQFF. The CDR3 DNA sequence: TGTGCCAGCTCACTCCTGGTGGGACAGGGGGTCAATGAGCAGTTCTTC.

CDR3 sequence reads: CASRTGVGDTEAFF. CDR3 bases: TGTGCCAGCAGGACCGGAGTGGGAGACACTGAAGCTTTCTTT. The V call is TRBV6-6, the J call TRBJ1-1; D gene ambiguous. The CDR3 extends over 14 amino acids. The ends were cut back, 6 bases at V and 3 bases at J, with 14 bases in the middle. Germline V gene data show CDR1 as MNHNY and CDR2 as SVGAGI (reference sequence).

The chain joins TRBV7-2 to TRBJ2-7, with D perhaps TRBD2 (6 bases). The CDR3 has 15 amino acids. Trimming shortened V by 3 bases and J by 6 bases, and 18 bases separated the two germline ends. The germline CDR1 and CDR2 sequences are SGHTA and FQGNSA. The CDR3, as DNA: TGTGCCAGCAGCTTTACCGGGGGAATCAACAGCGAGCAGTACTTC. As protein: CASSFTGGINSEQYF.

The chain combines TRBV12-3 or TRBV12-4 with TRBJ1-3, with D possibly matching TRBD1 (5 bases). The CDR3 covers 15 residues. The V end lost 4 bases, the J end lost 0 bases, and 10 bases lay between the germline ends. The CDR3 is CASSWAGPSGNTIYF. Here the CDR3 DNA reads TGTGCCAGCAGTTGGGCAGGGCCCTCTGGAAACACCATATATTTT.

This clonotype has a count of ten or more. The chain joins TRBV18 to TRBJ1-2; D uncertain. The CDR3 covers 13 residues. The germline V gene encodes CDR1 KGHSH and CDR2 LQKENI. Trimming shortened V by 3 bases and J by 1 base, and 6 bases separated the two germline ends. In nucleotides, the CDR3 is TGTGCCAGCTCACCTGGTCTTAACTATGGCTACACCTTC. Residues: CASSPGLNYGYTF.

The chain has TRBV7-2 and TRBJ1-5; D not certain. V was cut by 1 base and J by 0 bases, with 7 bases left in between. CDR1 and CDR2 from the germline V gene are SGHTA and FQGNSA. The CDR3 covers 15 residues. Here the CDR3 reads CASSLGQHSNQPQHF. The CDR3 nucleotides are TGTGCCAGCAGCTTAGGGCAGCATAGCAATCAGCCCCAGCATTTT.

In DNA form, the CDR3 reads TGTGCCACCAGCAGAGGACAGGGGGGAAATGTTAATGAAAAACTGTTTTTT. Translation: CATSRGQGGNVNEKLFF. The rearrangement uses TRBV15 and TRBJ1-4, with TRBD1 matching 9 bases. CDR1 LNHNV and CDR2 YYDKDF come from the germline V gene (reference sequence). Trimming at V came to 1 base and at J to 4 bases, leaving 7 bases not matched to a gene. This CDR3 is 17 amino acids long.

This clonotype has more than one count but fewer than ten. The chain links TRBV6-2 or TRBV6-3 to TRBJ1-1; TRBD1 aligns across 8 bases. V was clipped by 4 bases and J by 6 bases; unmatched bases: 10. The germline gives CDR1 MNHEY, CDR2 SVGEGT. The CDR3 runs 15 residues. CDR3 coding DNA: TGTGCCAGCAGTTGGGATCCCCAGGGGGCCGCTGAAGCTTTCTTT. As protein: CASSWDPQGAAEAFF.

This clonotype was counted only a few times. This chain joins TRBV7-2 and TRBJ2-7; maybe TRBD2 (7 bases). This CDR3 has 16 amino acids. Per germline, CDR1 SGHTA and CDR2 FQGNSA. Between the trimmed V and J ends, which lost 3 bases and 1 base, there was a span of 16 bases. CDR3 bases: TGTGCCAGCAGCTTCGTCACGGGGGGCGCTTCCTACGAGCAGTACTTC. Translation: CASSFVTGGASYEQYF.

This clonotype has a handful of counts. The chain carries TRBV7-8 and TRBJ1-2; 9 nucleotides align to TRBD1. V was pared by 3 bases and J by 13 bases, with 9 bases of the junction left unmatched. The CDR3 covers 13 residues. Germline CDR1 reads SGHVS; CDR2 reads FQNEAQ. The CDR3 here is CASSLGQGQIATF. Written as DNA, the CDR3 is TGTGCCAGCAGCTTGGGACAGGGTCAAATAGCCACCTTC.

V and J are TRBV28 and TRBJ2-1; 10 nucleotides line up with TRBD1. Trimming cost V 6 bases and J 5 bases; bases outside gene matches: 7. The CDR3 length is 15 residues. The germline gives CDR1 MDHEN, CDR2 SYDVKM. The CDR3 protein is CASSRTGGSHNEQFF. The CDR3 DNA is TGTGCCAGCAGCAGGACAGGGGGTTCCCACAATGAGCAGTTCTTC.